Listed below are T cell receptor beta chains from one sample, sequenced in a study of breast tumors, draining lymph nodes, adjacent tissues. TCRdb analysed the multiplex PCR reads with MiXCR anew, one entry per CDR3 protein. The table includes about 130,000 distinct CDR3 sequences, 21% detected once. Sequenced: axillary lymph node tissue. Receptors originate from a female donor with breast cancer. Some clones in this sample may be carry-over from other donors' samples. The CDR3 runs from the conserved cysteine through the conserved F or W. The D gene is left open where the match is weak. The size entry is marked missing in some rows and otherwise reads once, few, many or a size class.

V gene	J gene	D gene	clone size	CDR3 DNA	CDR3 protein
TRBV7-3	TRBJ2-7	NA	many	TGTGCCAGCAGCTATGGAGGCGGGCCCTACGAGCAGTACTTC	CASSYGGGPYEQYF
TRBV10-3	TRBJ2-7	TRBD2	many	TGTGCCATCGGGATAGGACTAGCGGGAGAAGGCGAGCAGTACTTC	CAIGIGLAGEGEQYF
TRBV12-3/TRBV12-4	TRBJ2-1	TRBD2	many	TGTGCCAGCAGCAATCAGCGGGAACCTGACAATGAGCAGTTCTTC	CASSNQREPDNEQFF
TRBV28	TRBJ2-6	NA	few	TGTGCCAGCAGTTCCTTAGGGGATCTCTCTGGGGCCAACGTCCTGACTTTC	CASSSLGDLSGANVLTF
TRBV2	TRBJ2-7	NA	many	TGTGCCAGCAGTGATCAGACCTACGAGCAGTACTTC	CASSDQTYEQYF
TRBV29-1	TRBJ2-1	TRBD2	many	TGCAGCGGCACGACCGGCGGGAGGGCGGCTGAGCAGTTCTTC	CSGTTGGRAAEQFF
TRBV20-1	TRBJ1-3	NA	many	TGCAGTGGCCTAGATTCTGGAAACACCATATATTTT	CSGLDSGNTIYF
TRBV28	TRBJ1-6	NA	many	TGTGCCAGCAGTTTCACGAGCTCCTATAATTCACCCCTCCACTTT	CASSFTSSYNSPLHF
TRBV28	TRBJ2-7	TRBD1	few	TGTGCCAGCAGTATCGCCGGGACAGGGGCCTACGAGCAGTACTTC	CASSIAGTGAYEQYF
TRBV4-1	TRBJ1-2	NA	many	TGCGCCAGCAGCCGAGACCCCCCATATGGCTACACCTTC	CASSRDPPYGYTF
TRBV18	TRBJ2-3	NA	NA	TGTGCCAGCTCACCACCGGGGGTTACTAGCACAGATACGCAGTATTTT	CASSPPGVTSTDTQYF
TRBV2	TRBJ2-6	NA	NA	TGTGCCAGCAGTGACAGGGTTGGAGGGGCCAACGTCCTGGCTTTC	CASSDRVGGANVLAF
TRBV29-1	TRBJ2-1	TRBD2	many	TGCAGCGTTGGGGGGGCTAGCGGGAGTTCCTACAATGAGCAGTTCTTC	CSVGGASGSSYNEQFF
TRBV12-3/TRBV12-4	TRBJ2-2	TRBD2	many	TGTGCCAGCACCAAAGGGGTTAGCGGGAGGGCCGGGTCCGGGGAGCTGTTTTTT	CASTKGVSGRAGSGELFF
TRBV6-1	TRBJ2-5	TRBD1	NA	TGTGCCAGCAGTGAACCAGGGACAGGCGCCCAGTACTTC	CASSEPGTGAQYF
TRBV11-2	TRBJ2-5	TRBD2	many	TGTGCCAGCAGGGCGGGGACTACAGGGACCCAGTACTTC	CASRAGTTGTQYF
TRBV24-1	TRBJ2-7	TRBD1	many	TGTGCCACCAGTGACTGGACAGGGGCTTGCTACGAGCAGTACTTC	CATSDWTGACYEQYF
TRBV7-2	TRBJ2-3	NA	many	TGTGCCAGCAGCTTGCAAATCGGGGATACGCAGTATTTT	CASSLQIGDTQYF
TRBV29-1	TRBJ1-5	NA	many	TGCAGCGTTGAATCCCAGTGGGGTCAGCCCCAGCATTTT	CSVESQWGQPQHF
TRBV12-3/TRBV12-4	TRBJ2-5	NA	NA	TGTGCCAGCAGCCTTGACGGCAGGGAACCGCGGACCCAGTACTTC	CASSLDGREPRTQYF
TRBV24-1	TRBJ2-3	TRBD2	many	TGTGCCACCAGTGACTCTAGCGGGAGCGGACAGTATTTT	CATSDSSGSGQYF
TRBV6-5	TRBJ2-2	NA	few	TGTGCCAGCAGTTTCGGCGGGATGGGGGAGACCGGGGAGCTGTTTTTT	CASSFGGMGETGELFF
TRBV10-3	TRBJ1-6	NA	many	TGTGCCATCAGTGAAGGGCCGCGGAGCTCCTATAATTCACCCCTCCACTTT	CAISEGPRSSYNSPLHF
TRBV6-1	TRBJ1-4	NA	many	TGTGCCAGCAGTGAAGGCGGGCGAGGGGGGGAAAAACTGTTTTTT	CASSEGGRGGEKLFF
TRBV14	TRBJ2-4	NA	few	TGTGCCAGCAGCCCCGGACAGTCCAACATTCAGTACTTC	CASSPGQSNIQYF
TRBV2	TRBJ1-2	TRBD1	many	TGTGCCAGCAGTCCGGACAGGACTGGCCACGGCTACACCTTC	CASSPDRTGHGYTF
TRBV11-2	TRBJ2-1	TRBD1	NA	TGTGCCAGCAGCCGCCGGGACAGGGGAGGTCTCGGCAATGAGCAGTTCTTC	CASSRRDRGGLGNEQFF
TRBV6-2/TRBV6-3	TRBJ2-6	NA	NA	TGTGCCAGCACCAAATCGCTTCAGGAATACGGGGCCAACGTCCTGACTTTC	CASTKSLQEYGANVLTF
TRBV11-2	TRBJ2-7	NA	many	TGTGCCAGCAGCTTCTCCCAGGGAGTAACCTACGAGCAGTACTTC	CASSFSQGVTYEQYF
TRBV11-3	TRBJ2-3	TRBD1	many	TGTGCCAGCAGCCCGGGACAGGGTTTGACTAGCACAGATACGCAGTATTTT	CASSPGQGLTSTDTQYF
TRBV12-3/TRBV12-4	TRBJ1-2	TRBD1	many	TGTGCCAGCAGTGGAGGACAGGGTGATGGCTACACCTTC	CASSGGQGDGYTF
TRBV7-8	TRBJ1-4	TRBD1	many	TGTGCCAGCAGCACCCACAGGGGGGCAACTAATGAAAAACTGTTTTTT	CASSTHRGATNEKLFF
TRBV6-1	TRBJ2-5	NA	many	TGTGCCAGCAGTGTGGTGGGGACCCAGTACTTC	CASSVVGTQYF
TRBV9	TRBJ2-1	TRBD1	many	TGTGCCAGCAGCGTATATGGACAGGGTCACAATGAGCAGTTCTTC	CASSVYGQGHNEQFF
TRBV10-3	TRBJ2-1	NA	many	TGTGCCATCAGTGACCCAGGAGGCGGGTTCACCCTCAATGAGCAGTTCTTC	CAISDPGGGFTLNEQFF
TRBV20-1	TRBJ2-7	NA	many	TGCAGTGCTAGAGAAGGCCGGCGGGCCCTTTTGGTGCAGTACTTC	CSAREGRRALLVQYF
TRBV6-5	TRBJ1-2	TRBD1	many	TGTGCCAGCAGCCCGGACAGGGTAGGGTATGGCTACACCTTC	CASSPDRVGYGYTF
TRBV20-1	TRBJ1-2	NA	many	TGCAGTGGGGACCCGGAAGATGGCTACACCTTC	CSGDPEDGYTF
TRBV27	TRBJ2-7	NA	NA	TGTGCCAGCAGTTTAGATTTTCCCACCTACGAGCAGTACTTC	CASSLDFPTYEQYF
TRBV5-6	TRBJ2-2	NA	few	TGTGCCAGCAGCTTGTTTGTTCGGGGATACACCGGGGAGCTGTTTTTT	CASSLFVRGYTGELFF
TRBV7-3	TRBJ1-5	TRBD1	many	TGTGCCAGCAGCTTGGACAGGGGTCAGCCCCAGCATTTT	CASSLDRGQPQHF
TRBV7-9	TRBJ1-3	TRBD1	many	TGTGCCAGCAGCTCAGACAGGGGGGAAGGAAACACCATATATTTT	CASSSDRGEGNTIYF
TRBV30	TRBJ2-3	TRBD2	many	TGTGCCGGCGGGGGTAGGGTGGCAGATACGCAGTATTTT	CAGGGRVADTQYF
TRBV6-5	TRBJ1-2	TRBD1	many	TGTGCCAGCAGGGGAATGGGACAGGAACACTACACCTTC	CASRGMGQEHYTF
TRBV6-1	TRBJ2-1	TRBD1	many	TGTGCCAGCCCGGCCGGGACAGGCATGATATTGGACAATGAGCAGTTCTTC	CASPAGTGMILDNEQFF